These 3 T cell receptor beta chains originate from one sample sequenced in a study of blood T cells in healthy people across ages. Primers used in a second PCR of about 7 to 12 cycles were a sample-barcoded 5' primer and a J-beta primer mix. MiXCR, applied by TCRdb to the 5' RACE reads, yields one record per CDR3 protein. The table lists 600,000 to 800,000 distinct CDR3 sequences, 20% to 25% of them singletons. The specimen was blood. These receptors were collected from a man between 65 and 79 years old in good health.

The J gene is TRBJ2-3, the V gene TRBV9; 7 nucleotides agree with TRBD2. The CDR3 totals 16 residues. V lost 10 bases, J lost 4 bases, and 18 bases stayed unmatched. Germline lookup yields CDR1 SGDLS and CDR2 YYNGEE. The CDR3 here is CAFRRGTGKRSDTQYF. CDR3 coding DNA: TGTGCCTTCAGGCGGGGGACTGGGAAGAGGTCAGATACGCAGTATTTT.

This clonotype was counted only a few times. The rearrangement links TRBV11-2 to TRBJ2-7; no firm D call. V lost 5 bases and J lost 3, with 14 bases in between. Per germline, CDR1 SGHAT and CDR2 FQNNGV. The CDR3 is 14 residues long. The DNA for the CDR3 is TGTGCCAGCAGCGCCGAACAGTCCCTCTACGAGCAGTACTTC. Translating gives CASSAEQSLYEQYF.

This clonotype occurred a few times. DNA of the CDR3: TGTGCCAGCAGTTTAACGGGAGGGCCAGGGGAGACCCAGTACTTC. Translated, it gives CASSLTGGPGETQYF. This rearrangement joins TRBV12-3 or TRBV12-4 to TRBJ2-5; 8 nucleotides agree with TRBD2. The CDR3 runs 15 residues. J was trimmed by 5 bases and V by 2 bases; bases with no gene match: 7.